Below, 3 T cell receptor beta chains from the same sample are listed, as sequenced in a study of cytotoxic CD8 clonotypes in ibrutinib-treated CLL. Clones were sequenced by immunoSEQ multiplex PCR, and TCRdb holds only the in-frame ones, with some missing. The sample carries about 140,000 clones, 75% to 95% recorded once. Sequenced material: PBMCs, taken after 12 months of ibrutinib treatment. The source is a human donor with chronic lymphocytic leukemia.

V gene TRBV28 combines with J gene TRBJ2-7, with 9 bases that match TRBD1. The trim removed 4 bases at V and 6 bases at J, leaving 1 base unmatched. The CDR3 is made up of 12 amino acids. From germline, CDR1 is MDHEN and CDR2 SYDVKM. The CDR3 region is CASSYRGREQYF. The CDR3 region has the DNA TGTGCCAGCAGTTACAGGGGGCGCGAGCAGTACTTC.

The V gene is TRBV15, the J gene TRBJ1-4, with 8 positions matching TRBD1. Germline V gene lookup returns CDR1 LNHNV and CDR2 YYDKDF (reference sequence). The trim removed 3 bases at V and 8 bases at J, leaving 5 bases unmatched. There are 14 residues in the CDR3. In DNA form, the CDR3 reads TGTGCCACCAGCAGTGTGACAGGGGACGAAAAACTGTTTTTT. Translated, it gives CATSSVTGDEKLFF.

In this sample, this clone turned up a few times. The CDR3 loop reads CASSQEQQFHYEQYF. The CDR3 nucleotides are TGCGCCAGCAGCCAAGAACAGCAATTTCACTACGAGCAGTACTTC. This sequence joins TRBV4-1 and TRBJ2-7, with D unclear. Trimming took off 0 bases at V and 3 bases at J, with 12 bases between the two ends. Per germline, CDR1 MGHRA and CDR2 YSYEKL. This CDR3 comprises 15 residues.